The 15 T cell receptor beta chains below all came from one sample that was sequenced in a study of blood T cells in healthy people across ages. Using a J-beta primer mix together with a sample-barcoded 5' primer, a second PCR was run for roughly 7 to 11 cycles. TCRdb independently ran MiXCR on the 5' RACE reads; one entry per CDR3 protein. The data contain about 1.5 million distinct CDR3 sequences, approximately 39% of them seen just once; the ten biggest clones take up about 4.1%. The sample taken for sequencing was blood. These receptors originate from a woman between 18 and 30 years old in good health.

The rearrangement links TRBV6-6 to TRBJ1-1, with TRBD1 matching 7 bases. V lost 6 bases and J lost 2; bases outside the gene matches: 6. This CDR3 comprises 14 residues. CDR1 MNHNY and CDR2 SVGAGI come from the germline V gene (reference sequence). The CDR3 loop is CASRVTGINTEAFF. CDR3 bases: TGTGCCAGCAGGGTGACAGGGATTAACACTGAAGCTTTCTTT.

This clonotype was observed a handful of times. The chain employs TRBV5-1 and TRBJ2-7; D perhaps matches TRBD2 (6 bases). Trimming took off 3 bases at V and 3 bases at J, with 16 bases between the two ends. Germline V gene lookup returns CDR1 SGHRS and CDR2 YFSETQ. The CDR3 runs 15 residues. The CDR3 loop is CASSWNRDGSYEQYF. Here the CDR3 DNA reads TGCGCCAGCAGCTGGAACCGGGACGGGAGCTACGAGCAGTACTTC. Looking up the rest from reference TRBV5-1 and TRBJ2-7 gives the full variable domain: KAGVTQTPRYLIKTRGQQVTLSCSPISGHRSVSWYQQTPGQGLQFLFEYFSETQRNKGNFPGRFSGRQFSNSRSEMNVSTLELGDSALYLCASSWNRDGSYEQYFGPGTRLTVT.

In DNA, the CDR3 is TGCAGTGCTACCGACAGTACCTACGAGCAGTACTTC. It encodes CSATDSTYEQYF. V and J are TRBV20-1 and TRBJ2-7, with D perhaps TRBD1 (5 bases). This CDR3 spans 12 amino acids. Germline-derived CDR1 and CDR2 are DFQATT and SNEGSKA (reference sequence). V was pared by 4 bases and J by 2 bases, with 9 bases between.

The chain couples TRBV12-3 or TRBV12-4 to TRBJ1-2, with 7 bases matching TRBD1. Trimming took 6 bases from V and 3 from J; bases not matched to a gene: 10. The CDR3 consists of 15 residues. The CDR3: CASSLSDRDHYGYTF. The CDR3 region has the DNA TGTGCCAGCAGCCTTTCCGACAGGGATCACTATGGCTACACCTTC.

The V and J genes are TRBV5-1 and TRBJ2-4; TRBD1 matches 10 bases. The V segment lost 4 bases and the J segment 8 bases; nucleotides outside the gene matches: 9. CDR1 is SGHRS, CDR2 YFSETQ, per germline. This CDR3 has 15 residues. The CDR3 reads CASSTRDRGRDIQYF. The CDR3 DNA reads as TGCGCCAGCAGCACCCGGGACAGGGGCAGAGACATTCAGTACTTC.

V gene TRBV10-3 combines with J gene TRBJ2-1; 7 nucleotides line up with TRBD1. From germline, CDR1 is ENHRY and CDR2 SYGVKD. CDR3 size: 14 residues. The J segment lost 10 bases and the V segment lost 0 bases, leaving 6 bases of the junction unmatched. In nucleotides, the CDR3 is TGTGCCATCAGTGAGTCAGGGGGCACGGTGGAGCAGTTCTTC. Protein product: CAISESGGTVEQFF.

A few counts support this clonotype. The gene calls are TRBV27 and TRBJ1-1; D gene unclear. Germline V lookup: CDR1 MNHEY, CDR2 SMNVEV (reference sequence). The CDR3 is 17 residues long. Trimming removed 1 base at V and 4 bases at J, with 19 bases between. CDR3 protein: CASSLYTPGGSGTEAFF. For the CDR3, the DNA is TGTGCCAGCAGTTTATACACCCCGGGAGGGTCGGGCACTGAAGCTTTCTTT.

The V gene is TRBV29-1, the J gene TRBJ2-7, with TRBD1 matching 10 bases. The CDR3 sequence is 14 residues long. Germline V gene data show CDR1 as SQVTM and CDR2 as ANQGSEA. V shed 1 base, J shed 2 bases, and the junction held 2 bases outside the gene matches. CDR3 residues: CSVEGQGAPYEQYF. The CDR3, as DNA: TGCAGCGTTGAAGGACAGGGGGCCCCCTACGAGCAGTACTTC.

In its sample, this clonotype was seen a few times. J is TRBJ2-1 and V is TRBV6-2 or TRBV6-3; D is undetermined. The CDR3 sequence is 11 residues long. Trimming cost V 7 bases and J 11 bases, with 12 bases left between them. The germline V gene has CDR1 MNHEY and CDR2 SVGEGT. CDR3 in DNA: TGTGCCAGCACCAGTGGACGCCAGCAGTTCTTC. It codes for CASTSGRQQFF.

This clonotype was observed a few times. The chain recombines TRBV28 with TRBJ2-1; D unresolved. With the DNA end fitting TRBJ2-7 better, the J assignment may be wrong. Germline V gives CDR1 MDHEN, CDR2 SYDVKM. The CDR3 spans 14 residues. This chain's CDR3 is CASKVESSYNEQYF. CDR3 nucleotides: TGTGCCAGCAAAGTCGAAAGCTCCTACAATGAGCAGTACTTC.

There are many counts of this clonotype. The rearrangement joins TRBV10-3 to TRBJ1-4; no firm D call. The V end lost 6 bases, the J end lost 6 bases, and 14 bases lay between the germline ends. Germline V gene data show CDR1 as ENHRY and CDR2 as SYGVKD. The CDR3 is 14 amino acids. The CDR3: CAIRRSARDEKLFF. CDR3 sequence (DNA): TGTGCCATCAGGCGGTCCGCTCGGGATGAAAAACTGTTTTTT.

V gene TRBV7-9 combines with J gene TRBJ2-7, with D perhaps TRBD2 (5 bases). The CDR3 sequence is 14 residues long. Germline CDR1 SEHNR, CDR2 FQNEAQ (reference sequence). V gave up 5 bases and J gave up 12 bases, with 23 bases separating them. The CDR3 DNA is TGTGCCAGCAGCACAATTCAGAGGGAAGAGACCCTGTACTTC. The encoded protein is CASSTIQREETLYF.

The gene calls are TRBV25-1 and TRBJ2-7; 10 bases fit TRBD1. Germline loops: CDR1 MGHDK, CDR2 SYGVNS. Trimming at V came to 3 bases and at J to 4 bases, leaving 3 bases not matched to a gene. This CDR3 spans 14 amino acids. The CDR3 sequence: CASSEVGQGYEQYF. The CDR3, as DNA: TGTGCCAGCAGTGAGGTGGGACAGGGGTACGAGCAGTACTTC.

This clonotype was recorded once. An end of the junction differs from the germline gene, which may be a read error. The rearrangement links TRBV20-1 to TRBJ1-1; the D gene is possibly TRBD1 (5 bases). Looked up from germline, CDR1 is DFQATT and CDR2 is SNEGSKA (reference sequence). CDR3 size: 15 residues. CDR3 in amino acids: CGASLGRTSLAEAFF. The CDR3 nucleotides read TGCGGTGCTAGTCTGGGGAGGACAAGTCTGGCTGAAGCTTTCTTT.

This clonotype was recorded many times. The chain uses TRBV7-9 and TRBJ1-4; D gene uncertain. This CDR3 has 12 amino acids. Trimming stripped 4 bases from V and 12 bases from J, with 12 bases between. Germline assignment: CDR1 SEHNR and CDR2 FQNEAQ (reference sequence). The CDR3 DNA reads as TGTGCCAGCAGCTCGGACCTTAAGGAACTGTTTTTT. Its protein is CASSSDLKELFF.